Sequencing of this T cell receptor beta chain was carried out in a study of graft-versus-host responses after intestinal transplantation. At the level of the study: Each transplant was multivisceral, liver-intestinal, or isolated intestinal.

The study plated about 200,000 CFSE-labeled responders with about 200,000 irradiated, violet-dye-labeled stimulators. General observations from the study: Peak circulating GvH clone levels tracked with early post-transplant HvG declines. Individuals carrying graft-donor T cell macrochimerism showed high graft-versus-host to host-versus-graft clonal ratios in allografts. GvH clonotypes were identified within recipient marrow, with a subset emerging first in ileum or blood.

V was cut by 0 bases and J by 4 bases, with 14 bases left in between. The CDR3 is made up of 15 amino acids. CDR1 is SGHDT, CDR2 YYEEEE, per germline. Here immunoSEQ multiplex PCR was the method, and the copy in TCRdb shows in-frame clones only, minus some. Counted here are around 21,000 clones, about 33% occurring once; the ten biggest clones make up roughly 9.2%. The specimen was alloreactive CD8+ T cells from a mixed lymphocyte reaction culture, collected before intestinal transplant. As for subset: CFSE-low proliferating T cells sorted from approximately 6-day pre-transplant mixed lymphocyte reaction (GvH or HvG direction). J is TRBJ2-7 and V is TRBV5-6; no firm D call. This TCR was sampled from a human patient who received an intestinal transplant. This chain's CDR3 is CASSLGDLRWYEQYF. CDR3 nucleotide sequence: TGTGCCAGCAGCTTGGGGGATCTTCGATGGTACGAGCAGTACTTC.